This entry describes one T cell receptor beta chain. The same CDR3 arises from other DNA sequences in this sample as well. The sample is drawn from a study of cytomegalovirus exposure and HLA in healthy donors. The trim removed 3 bases at V and 3 bases at J, leaving 5 bases unmatched. This CDR3 comprises 15 residues. Germline CDR1 MNHEY, CDR2 SVGAGI. PCR involved 60 Vbeta and 13 Jbeta primers. TCRdb's copy holds only in-frame clones and misses some; the assay was immunoSEQ multiplex PCR. This table has 95,000 to 150,000 clones, over 60% appearing once. Sequenced: PBMCs. J is TRBJ1-5 and V is TRBV6-5, with 7 bases fitting TRBD1. The sequence came from a man in his 60s in good health and CMV-seropositive. The CDR3 protein is CASSYSQGSNQPQHF. In DNA form, the CDR3 reads TGTGCCAGCAGTTATTCACAGGGGTCCAATCAGCCCCAGCATTTT.